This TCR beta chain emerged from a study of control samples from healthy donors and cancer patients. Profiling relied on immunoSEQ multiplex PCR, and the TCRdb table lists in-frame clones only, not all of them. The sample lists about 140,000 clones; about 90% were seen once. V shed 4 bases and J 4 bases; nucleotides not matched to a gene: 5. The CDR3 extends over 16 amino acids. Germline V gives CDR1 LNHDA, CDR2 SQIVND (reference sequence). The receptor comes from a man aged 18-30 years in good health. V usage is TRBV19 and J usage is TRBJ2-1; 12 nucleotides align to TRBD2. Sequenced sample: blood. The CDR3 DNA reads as TGTGCCAGTAGTACTTCCGGGACTAGCGGGTACAATGAGCAGTTCTTC. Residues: CASSTSGTSGYNEQFF.